This T cell receptor (beta chain) was documented in a study of preoperative IRX-2 immunotherapy in early breast cancer (dated by TCRdb to the late 2010s). In the paper's terms, the treatment or condition label means: preoperative locoregional IRX-2 cytokine immunotherapy. The samples were obtained from a phase Ib study that tested preoperative, locoregional IRX-2 cytokine immunotherapy designed to prime immune responses. Donors were patients with early-stage breast cancer who received IRX-2 before surgery. To prepare the library, the immunoSEQ multiplex PCR assay was applied. Sourced from immuneACCESS, this table was stored by TCRdb with only in-frame sequences that have V and J called. A share of the clones is absent; for the studies checked, an unresolved V gene accounts for under half, and the remainder has no known explanation. The sample table lists around 35,000 clones, nearly 95% of them with a count of one. The top ten hold roughly 6.7% of the sample.

Of note for this clone: Its antigen specificity is not known. No much larger clone is present one base from it, and per-base qualities are unavailable.

CDR1 LGHNA and CDR2 YNFKEQ were looked up in the germline V gene. CDR3 length: 13 amino acids, cysteine to phenylalanine. The entry retains the CDR3 DNA only, 39 bases that are in frame from base 1. V sheds 3 bases and J sheds 3 bases, leaving 8 bases between their ends. The sequence links TRBV4-2 to TRBJ2-5; the D gene cannot be resolved reliably. This sample was taken from a patient treated with IRX-2 immunotherapy. The TCR comes from a human donor with breast cancer. The DNA is as follows: TGTGCCAGCAGCCAGCGCCTTAAAGAGACCCAGTACTTC. It translates as CASSQRLKETQYF.